A selection of T cell receptor beta chains follows, all from one sample in a study of cytomegalovirus exposure and HLA in healthy donors. Clones were sequenced by immunoSEQ multiplex PCR, and TCRdb holds only the in-frame ones, with some missing. This table holds 200,000 to 250,000 clones, approximately 80% found once. The sequencing sample was made of PBMCs. These receptors all stem from a girl under 18 in good health and CMV-seronegative. Each CDR3 is given with its conserved first and last residue. The D gene is left open where the match is weak. Clone size is given for some rows only: seen once, a few or many times, or a class if the clone is expanded.

size: -
J: TRBJ2-2
D: TRBD1
V: TRBV5-1
DNA: TGCGCCAGCAGCTTGGGGACAGGGAACACCGGGGAGCTGTTTTTT
CDR3: CASSLGTGNTGELFF

size: -
J: TRBJ2-7
D: TRBD1
V: TRBV4-3
DNA: TGCGCCAGCAGCCAGGGGACAGCCGGTTCCTACGAGCAGTACTTC
CDR3: CASSQGTAGSYEQYF

size: -
J: TRBJ1-5
D: -
V: TRBV5-5
DNA: TGTGCCAGCAGCCTGATCCCAGCAGGGCAGCCCCAGCATTTT
CDR3: CASSLIPAGQPQHF

size: -
J: TRBJ2-7
D: -
V: TRBV7-9
DNA: TGTGCCAGCAGCCCAATCTACGAGCAGTACTTC
CDR3: CASSPIYEQYF

size: -
J: TRBJ1-3
D: TRBD1
V: TRBV7-9
DNA: TGTGCCAGCAGCCCTTCCGGACAGGGCTTAGGGGCCACCATATATTTT
CDR3: CASSPSGQGLGATIYF

size: -
J: TRBJ2-3
D: -
V: TRBV11-2
DNA: TGTGCCAGCACAAGGCAGGGTACAGATACGCAGTATTTT
CDR3: CASTRQGTDTQYF

size: -
J: TRBJ1-2
D: TRBD1
V: TRBV14
DNA: TGTGCCAGCAGCCTTGGACAGGCTTTCTATGGCTACACCTTC
CDR3: CASSLGQAFYGYTF

size: -
J: TRBJ1-1
D: -
V: TRBV18
DNA: TGTGCCAGCTCAGTGGACAGACCCACTGAAGCTTTCTTT
CDR3: CASSVDRPTEAFF

size: -
J: TRBJ1-1
D: TRBD1
V: TRBV27
DNA: TGTGCCAGCAGTTTATTCCAAATACAGGTCAAAACGACAGGGGAAGGCACTGAAGCTTTCTTT
CDR3: CASSLFQIQVKTTGEGTEAFF

size: -
J: TRBJ2-1
D: TRBD2
V: TRBV9
DNA: TGTGCCAGCAGCGTAGCTAGCGGCAATGAGCAGTTCTTC
CDR3: CASSVASGNEQFF

size: -
J: TRBJ2-7
D: TRBD2
V: TRBV27
DNA: TGTGCCAGCAGCCTGACCGGGACTAGCGGGACTCACGCCTACGAGCAGTACTTC
CDR3: CASSLTGTSGTHAYEQYF

size: -
J: TRBJ1-1
D: -
V: TRBV10-2
DNA: TGCGCCAGCAGTGAGTCGCCAGGGCGGACTGAAGCTTTCTTT
CDR3: CASSESPGRTEAFF

size: once
J: TRBJ2-1
D: -
V: TRBV5-4
DNA: TGTGCCAGCAGCAGGGACTCAGCCATTTACAATGAGCAGTTCTTC
CDR3: CASSRDSAIYNEQFF

size: -
J: TRBJ2-5
D: TRBD2
V: TRBV19
DNA: TGTGCCAGTAAGAGCGGCCAGCGGGGAGTAATGGGAGAGACCCAGTACTTC
CDR3: CASKSGQRGVMGETQYF

size: -
J: TRBJ2-3
D: TRBD2
V: TRBV2
DNA: TGTGCCAGCTCAGTTAGCGGGGGCACAGATACGCAGTATTTT
CDR3: CASSVSGGTDTQYF

size: -
J: TRBJ2-1
D: TRBD1
V: TRBV6-5
DNA: TGTGCCAGCAGAATCGCCGGGACAGGGCCCAATGAGCAGTTCTTC
CDR3: CASRIAGTGPNEQFF

size: -
J: TRBJ1-6
D: TRBD1
V: TRBV6-5
DNA: TGTGCCAGCAGTTTCGGCTACAGGGGAAATTCACCCCTCCACTTT
CDR3: CASSFGYRGNSPLHF

size: -
J: TRBJ1-4
D: -
V: TRBV7-3
DNA: TGTGCCAGCAGCTTAACGCTGGGGCAGGCTAATGAAAAACTGTTTTTT
CDR3: CASSLTLGQANEKLFF

size: -
J: TRBJ1-2
D: -
V: TRBV6-6
DNA: TGTGCCAGCACTCAAGGGGGGGGCGCTAACTATGGCTACACCTTC
CDR3: CASTQGGGANYGYTF

size: few
J: TRBJ1-4
D: -
V: TRBV7-2
DNA: TGTGCCAGCAGCTGGGATAGGGGTGAAAAACTGTTTTTT
CDR3: CASSWDRGEKLFF

size: -
J: TRBJ1-1
D: -
V: TRBV7-2
DNA: TGTGCCAGCAGCTTACCTAGGACAGCTAACACTGAAGCTTTCTTT
CDR3: CASSLPRTANTEAFF

size: -
J: TRBJ1-3
D: -
V: TRBV11-1
DNA: TGTGCCAGCAGCTTAGCAGGGGTCGGAAACACCATATATTTT
CDR3: CASSLAGVGNTIYF

size: -
J: TRBJ1-2
D: TRBD1
V: TRBV7-9
DNA: TGTGCCAGCAGCTTACGGGGACAGGGTGAAGATAACTATGGCTACACCTTC
CDR3: CASSLRGQGEDNYGYTF

size: -
J: TRBJ2-7
D: TRBD1
V: TRBV9
DNA: TGTGCCAGCAGCCCACCCAGTCTAGGACAGGGGGCGTACGAGCAGTACTTC
CDR3: CASSPPSLGQGAYEQYF

size: once
J: TRBJ2-2
D: -
V: TRBV7-9
DNA: TGTGCCAACTCAAGGGGGAATGTCGGGGAGCTGTTTTTT
CDR3: CANSRGNVGELFF

size: -
J: TRBJ2-1
D: -
V: TRBV6-5
DNA: TGTGCCAGCAGTGGAAGAGGCAATGAGCAGTTCTTC
CDR3: CASSGRGNEQFF

size: -
J: TRBJ2-7
D: -
V: TRBV6-5
DNA: TGTGCCAGCAGTCGCTCCTACGAGCAGTACTTC
CDR3: CASSRSYEQYF

size: -
J: TRBJ1-3
D: TRBD1
V: TRBV11-1
DNA: TGTGCCAGCAGCTTCCGACAGGGAGGAAACACCATATATTTT
CDR3: CASSFRQGGNTIYF

size: -
J: TRBJ2-1
D: -
V: TRBV4-3
DNA: TGCGCCAGCAGCCAAGGAATAGACAGGCTAGGGGAAAACAATGAGCAGTTCTTC
CDR3: CASSQGIDRLGENNEQFF

size: -
J: TRBJ2-7
D: TRBD2
V: TRBV4-1
DNA: TGCGCCAGCAGCCCTTTCCACTCGTCGGGGGGCGAGCAGTACTTC
CDR3: CASSPFHSSGGEQYF

size: -
J: TRBJ2-1
D: -
V: TRBV28
DNA: TGTGCCAGCAGCAGCCGACCCCAGGGGACTGAGCAGTTCTTC
CDR3: CASSSRPQGTEQFF

size: once
J: TRBJ1-1
D: -
V: TRBV20-1
DNA: TGCAGTGCTTCTACCAGGGGTAGGGCTTTCTTT
CDR3: CSASTRGRAFF

size: -
J: TRBJ2-1
D: -
V: TRBV10-3
DNA: TGTGCCATCTCAGGTGGGGGCGCAGGCTCCTACAATGAGCAGTTCTTC
CDR3: CAISGGGAGSYNEQFF

size: -
J: TRBJ2-1
D: -
V: TRBV7-3
DNA: TGTGCCAGCAGCATCGACAGCTCCTACAATGAGCAGTTCTTC
CDR3: CASSIDSSYNEQFF

size: few
J: TRBJ2-7
D: -
V: TRBV4-1
DNA: TGCGCCAGCAGCCAAGAGGTTTCCACCGGCTACGAGCAGTACTTC
CDR3: CASSQEVSTGYEQYF

size: few
J: TRBJ2-7
D: TRBD2
V: TRBV4-3
DNA: TGCGCCAGCAGCCAAGAGACTCTAGCGGAACCCTACGAGCAGTACTTC
CDR3: CASSQETLAEPYEQYF

size: once
J: TRBJ2-1
D: -
V: TRBV28
DNA: TGTGCCAGCAGTTTTGTCGAGTGGGCCAGGGGAAGTAATGAGCAGTTCTTC
CDR3: CASSFVEWARGSNEQFF

size: -
J: TRBJ2-5
D: TRBD1
V: TRBV30
DNA: TGTGCCGGAACAATAACAGGGGGCGAAGAGACCCAGTACTTC
CDR3: CAGTITGGEETQYF

size: -
J: TRBJ2-1
D: TRBD2
V: TRBV4-1
DNA: TGCGCCAGCAGCCAAAACCTAGCGGACCTATCCTACAATGAGCAGTTCTTC
CDR3: CASSQNLADLSYNEQFF

size: few
J: TRBJ1-3
D: TRBD1
V: TRBV6-5
DNA: TGTGCCAGCAGTTATTCCCGGACAGGAACGGGAAACACCATATATTTT
CDR3: CASSYSRTGTGNTIYF

size: -
J: TRBJ1-1
D: -
V: TRBV19
DNA: TGTGCCAGTAGTATAGACAGGGTGATTAGCGAAGCTTTCTTT
CDR3: CASSIDRVISEAFF

size: -
J: TRBJ2-7
D: TRBD1
V: TRBV4-3
DNA: TGCGCCAGCAGCCCGGGGACAGGGGGCAGTTACGAGCAGTACTTC
CDR3: CASSPGTGGSYEQYF

size: -
J: TRBJ1-1
D: TRBD1
V: TRBV12-5
DNA: TGTGCTAGTGGTTATGGGACAGGGACAGTCACTGAAGCTTTCTTT
CDR3: CASGYGTGTVTEAFF

size: -
J: TRBJ2-7
D: -
V: TRBV2
DNA: TGTGCCAGCAGCAGGGACAACTCCTACGAGCAGTACTTC
CDR3: CASSRDNSYEQYF

size: -
J: TRBJ2-5
D: -
V: TRBV5-1
DNA: TGCGCCAGCAGCTTGAGGGGCTACCCCCCAGAGGCCCAGTACTTC
CDR3: CASSLRGYPPEAQYF